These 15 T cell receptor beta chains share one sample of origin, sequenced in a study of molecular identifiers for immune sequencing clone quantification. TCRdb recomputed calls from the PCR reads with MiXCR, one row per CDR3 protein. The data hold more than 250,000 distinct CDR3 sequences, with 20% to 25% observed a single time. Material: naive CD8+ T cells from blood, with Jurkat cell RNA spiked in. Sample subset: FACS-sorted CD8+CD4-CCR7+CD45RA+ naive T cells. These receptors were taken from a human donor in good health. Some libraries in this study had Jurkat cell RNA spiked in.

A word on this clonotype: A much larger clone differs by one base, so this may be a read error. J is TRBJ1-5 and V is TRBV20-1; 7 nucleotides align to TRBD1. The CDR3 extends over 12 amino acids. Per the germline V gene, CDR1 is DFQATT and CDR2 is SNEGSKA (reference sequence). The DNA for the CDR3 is TGCAGTGCTATACAGGGGAATCAGCCCCGGCATTTT. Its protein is CSAIQGNQPRHF.

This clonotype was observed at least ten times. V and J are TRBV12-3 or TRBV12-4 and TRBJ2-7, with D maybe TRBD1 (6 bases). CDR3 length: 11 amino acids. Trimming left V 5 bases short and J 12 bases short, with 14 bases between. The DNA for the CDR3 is TGTGCCAGCAGTCAAACAGGGTATCCGTACTTC. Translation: CASSQTGYPYF.

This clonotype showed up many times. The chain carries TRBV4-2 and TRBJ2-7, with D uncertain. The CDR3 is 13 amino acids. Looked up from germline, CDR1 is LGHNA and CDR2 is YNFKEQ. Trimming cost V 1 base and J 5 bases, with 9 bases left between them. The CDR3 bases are TGTGCCAGCAGCCAAGCTCCGGGCCACGAGCAGTACTTC. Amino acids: CASSQAPGHEQYF.

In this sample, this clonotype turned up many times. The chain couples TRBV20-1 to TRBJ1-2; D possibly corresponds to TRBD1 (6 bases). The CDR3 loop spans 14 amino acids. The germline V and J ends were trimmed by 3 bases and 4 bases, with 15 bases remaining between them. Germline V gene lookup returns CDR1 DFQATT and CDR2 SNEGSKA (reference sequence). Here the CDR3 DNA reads TGCAGTGCTAGCTCTTACAGGGTTTCCTATGGCTACACCTTC. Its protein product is CSASSYRVSYGYTF.

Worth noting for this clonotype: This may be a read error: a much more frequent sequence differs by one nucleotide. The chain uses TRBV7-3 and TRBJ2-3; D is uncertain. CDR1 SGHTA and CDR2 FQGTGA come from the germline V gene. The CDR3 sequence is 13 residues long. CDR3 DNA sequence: TGTGCCAGCAGCTTACAGGTTCCAGATACGCCGTATTTT. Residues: CASSLQVPDTPYF.

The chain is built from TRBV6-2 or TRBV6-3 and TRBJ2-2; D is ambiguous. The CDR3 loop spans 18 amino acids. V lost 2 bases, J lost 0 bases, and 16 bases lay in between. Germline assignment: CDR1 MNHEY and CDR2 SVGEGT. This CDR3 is CASSYHFDSRSNTGELFF. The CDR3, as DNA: TGTGCCAGCAGTTACCATTTTGATTCGCGATCGAACACCGGGGAGCTGTTTTTT.

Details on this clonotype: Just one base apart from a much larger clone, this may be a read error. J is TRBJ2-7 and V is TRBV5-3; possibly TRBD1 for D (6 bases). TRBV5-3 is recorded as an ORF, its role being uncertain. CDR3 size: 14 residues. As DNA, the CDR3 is TGTGCCAGCAGCTTGGACAGTTACTCCTACGGGCAGTACTTC. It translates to CASSLDSYSYGQYF.

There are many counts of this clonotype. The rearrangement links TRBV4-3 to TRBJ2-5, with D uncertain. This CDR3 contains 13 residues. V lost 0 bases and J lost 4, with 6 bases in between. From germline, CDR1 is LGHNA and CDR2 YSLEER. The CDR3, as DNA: TGCGCCAGCAGCCAAGATTTGGTAGAGACCCAGTACTTC. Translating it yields CASSQDLVETQYF.

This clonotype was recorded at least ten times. This CDR3 is CASAREGGPPYNEQFF. The CDR3 region has the DNA TGTGCCAGCGCCCGAGAAGGCGGCCCGCCCTACAATGAGCAGTTCTTC. The gene calls are TRBV5-6 and TRBJ2-1; no clear D. The V end was cut by 7 bases, the J end by 2 bases, with 19 bases between. Germline V gene lookup returns CDR1 SGHDT and CDR2 YYEEEE. This CDR3 contains 16 residues.

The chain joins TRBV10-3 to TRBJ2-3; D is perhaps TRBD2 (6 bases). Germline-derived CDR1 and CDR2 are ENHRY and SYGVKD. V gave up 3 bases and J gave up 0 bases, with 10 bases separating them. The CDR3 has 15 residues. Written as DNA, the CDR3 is TGTGCCATCAGTGACCGGGACTTCAGCACAGATACGCAGTATTTT. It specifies CAISDRDFSTDTQYF.

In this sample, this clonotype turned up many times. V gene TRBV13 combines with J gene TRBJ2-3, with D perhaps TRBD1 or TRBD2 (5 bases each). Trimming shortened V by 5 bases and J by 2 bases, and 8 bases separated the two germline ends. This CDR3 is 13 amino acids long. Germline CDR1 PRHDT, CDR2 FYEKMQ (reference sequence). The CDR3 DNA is TGTGCCAGCAGCAGAGGGGCCACAGATACGCAGTATTTT. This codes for CASSRGATDTQYF.

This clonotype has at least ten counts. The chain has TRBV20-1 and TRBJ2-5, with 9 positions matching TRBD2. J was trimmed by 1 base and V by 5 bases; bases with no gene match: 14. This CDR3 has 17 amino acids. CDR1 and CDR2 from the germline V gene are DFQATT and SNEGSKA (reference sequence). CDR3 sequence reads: CSAGVRLAGDLQETQYF. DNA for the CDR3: TGCAGTGCTGGCGTTCGATTAGCGGGAGACCTCCAAGAGACCCAGTACTTC.

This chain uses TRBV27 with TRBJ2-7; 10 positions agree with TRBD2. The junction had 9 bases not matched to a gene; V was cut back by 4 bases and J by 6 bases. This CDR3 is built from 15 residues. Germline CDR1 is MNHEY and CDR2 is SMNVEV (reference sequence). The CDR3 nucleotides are TGTGCCAGCAGTTCAGAAGCGGGAGGGGCACCCGAGCAGTACTTC. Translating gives CASSSEAGGAPEQYF.

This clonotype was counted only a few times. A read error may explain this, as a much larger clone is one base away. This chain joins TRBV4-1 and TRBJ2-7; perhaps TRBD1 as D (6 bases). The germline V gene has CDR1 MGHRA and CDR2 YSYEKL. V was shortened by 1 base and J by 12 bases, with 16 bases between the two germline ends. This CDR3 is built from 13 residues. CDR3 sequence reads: CASSQVRGSDRYF. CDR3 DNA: TGCGCCAGCAGCCAAGTTAGGGGGAGTGATCGGTACTTC.

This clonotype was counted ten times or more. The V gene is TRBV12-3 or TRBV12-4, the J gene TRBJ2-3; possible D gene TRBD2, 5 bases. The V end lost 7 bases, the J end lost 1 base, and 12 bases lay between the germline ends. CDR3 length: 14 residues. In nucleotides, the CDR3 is TGTGCCAGCAATCCCAACGGGGGCACAGATACGCAGTATTTT. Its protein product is CASNPNGGTDTQYF.